One and the same sample provided the 23 T cell receptor beta chains below, sequenced in a study of PD-1 blockade in classical Hodgkin lymphoma. Every single patient, without exception, relapsed after autologous stem cell transplantation, and brentuximab vedotin exposure varied. Sequencing used immunoSEQ multiplex PCR; TCRdb keeps in-frame clones, though not all of them. The sample includes about 54,000 clones, less than 95% seen only once; the top ten take over 9.5%. The specimen was peripheral blood mononuclear cells (PBMCs), collected before the second cycle of nivolumab. All receptors derive from a human donor with classical Hodgkin lymphoma.

The rearrangement links TRBV6-5 to TRBJ2-5; 13 bases map to TRBD2. The CDR3 covers 15 residues. Per the germline V gene, CDR1 is MNHEY and CDR2 is SVGAGI. Losses at the gene ends were 4 bases for V and 5 bases for J; bases not matched to a gene: 4. Here the CDR3 reads CASSSGLAGFETQYF. The CDR3 DNA reads TGTGCCAGCAGTTCGGGACTAGCGGGGTTCGAGACCCAGTACTTC.

V gene TRBV6-6 combines with J gene TRBJ2-7; D uncertain. This CDR3 is built from 15 residues. V lost 2 bases to trimming and J lost 0 bases, with 11 bases between them. Germline CDR1 MNHNY, CDR2 SVGAGI (reference sequence). The DNA for the CDR3 is TGTGCCAGCAGTTACACGGAGCAAAGCTCCTACGAGCAGTACTTC. Its protein product is CASSYTEQSSYEQYF.

The chain links TRBV7-6 to TRBJ2-2; 10 bases line up with TRBD2. This CDR3 region has 15 residues. V shed 4 bases, J shed 6 bases, and the junction held 5 bases outside the gene matches. CDR1 and CDR2 (germline): SGHVS, FNYEAQ. Here the CDR3 reads CASSSVAGGPGELFF. CDR3 coding DNA: TGTGCCAGCAGCTCTGTAGCGGGGGGTCCCGGGGAGCTGTTTTTT.

The J gene is TRBJ2-5, the V gene TRBV5-1, with 11 nucleotides matching TRBD2. J gave up 4 bases and V 4 bases, and 6 bases lay outside the gene matches. The CDR3 contains 15 residues. CDR1 is SGHRS and CDR2 is YFSETQ in the germline V gene. The CDR3 spells CASSPGGLAGETQYF. CDR3 sequence (DNA): TGCGCCAGCAGCCCGGGCGGACTAGCGGGAGAGACCCAGTACTTC. Full variable domain (missing parts from reference TRBV5-1 and TRBJ2-5): KAGVTQTPRYLIKTRGQQVTLSCSPISGHRSVSWYQQTPGQGLQFLFEYFSETQRNKGNFPGRFSGRQFSNSRSEMNVSTLELGDSALYLCASSPGGLAGETQYFGPGTRLLVL.

The V and J genes are TRBV6-5 and TRBJ1-2, with D tentatively TRBD1 (6 bases). Trimming stripped 5 bases from V and 3 bases from J, with 10 bases between. Germline CDR1 and CDR2: MNHEY and SVGAGI. The CDR3 is 13 amino acids. CDR3 nucleotide sequence: TGTGCCAGCAGTCCACAGGGAGACTATGGCTACACCTTC. Amino acid sequence: CASSPQGDYGYTF.

The chain links TRBV5-1 to TRBJ1-3; 8 nucleotides agree with TRBD1. With V trimmed by 6 bases and J by 3 bases, 2 bases remained unmatched. The germline V gene has CDR1 SGHRS and CDR2 YFSETQ. The CDR3 contains 13 residues. DNA of the CDR3: TGCGCCAGCAAGGACAGGGTTGGAAACACCATATATTTT. Its translation is CASKDRVGNTIYF. The full variable domain, with the rest looked up from reference TRBV5-1 and TRBJ1-3, is KAGVTQTPRYLIKTRGQQVTLSCSPISGHRSVSWYQQTPGQGLQFLFEYFSETQRNKGNFPGRFSGRQFSNSRSEMNVSTLELGDSALYLCASKDRVGNTIYFGEGSWLTVV.

V usage is TRBV27 and J usage is TRBJ2-7; 13 nucleotides align to TRBD2. The CDR3 is 16 amino acids. Trimming cost V 2 bases and J 3 bases; bases outside gene matches: 4. Germline lookup yields CDR1 MNHEY and CDR2 SMNVEV (reference sequence). The CDR3 sequence is CASSLLGTSGDYEQYF. The CDR3 bases are TGTGCCAGCAGTTTACTCGGGACTAGCGGGGACTACGAGCAGTACTTC.

This clone was picked up a small number of times. The J gene is TRBJ2-7, the V gene TRBV27; either TRBD1 or TRBD2 may fit D (5 bases each). V lost 4 bases, J lost 7 bases, and 20 bases lay in between. Per the germline V gene, CDR1 is MNHEY and CDR2 is SMNVEV (reference sequence). This CDR3 spans 15 amino acids. The CDR3 spells CASSSTGTAAREQYF. The CDR3 DNA sequence: TGTGCCAGCAGTTCTACCGGGACGGCGGCGAGGGAGCAGTACTTC.

The chain joins TRBV6-5 to TRBJ1-2; 8 bases line up with TRBD1. The V gene end was trimmed by 5 bases and the J gene end by 8 bases; junction bases not matched to a gene: 10. The germline V gene encodes CDR1 MNHEY and CDR2 SVGAGI. The CDR3 runs to 14 residues. DNA of the CDR3: TGTGCCAGCAGTCAAACGACAGGGGCTAAAGGCTACACCTTC. Protein product: CASSQTTGAKGYTF.

This chain links TRBV27 with TRBJ1-2; maybe TRBD1 (5 bases). The V and J ends lost 2 bases and 4 bases respectively, with 14 bases between them. The germline V gene encodes CDR1 MNHEY and CDR2 SMNVEV (reference sequence). This CDR3 comprises 15 residues. In DNA form, the CDR3 reads TGTGCCAGCAGTTTAGGCCTGCCGGGGGTCTATGGCTACACCTTC. Residues: CASSLGLPGVYGYTF.

The chain carries TRBV5-6 and TRBJ2-5; TRBD2 aligns across 7 bases. V shed 0 bases, J shed 2 bases, and the junction held 10 bases outside the gene matches. The CDR3 is 17 residues long. Germline loops: CDR1 SGHDT, CDR2 YYEEEE. This CDR3 reads CASSLAVPSGGQETQYF. DNA of the CDR3: TGTGCCAGCAGCTTGGCCGTTCCGTCGGGGGGACAAGAGACCCAGTACTTC. Variable domain in full (rest from reference TRBV5-6 and TRBJ2-5): DAGVTQSPTHLIKTRGQQVTLRCSPKSGHDTVSWYQQALGQGPQFIFQYYEEEERQRGNFPDRFSGHQFPNYSSELNVNALLLGDSALYLCASSLAVPSGGQETQYFGPGTRLLVL.

The V and J genes are TRBV27 and TRBJ1-2, with no clear D. The V end lost 0 bases, the J end lost 4 bases, and 9 bases lay between the germline ends. CDR1 is MNHEY, CDR2 SMNVEV, per germline (reference sequence). The CDR3 sequence is 14 residues long. This chain's CDR3 is CASSLSAYSYGYTF. CDR3 sequence (DNA): TGTGCCAGCAGTTTATCGGCATACTCCTATGGCTACACCTTC.

The CDR3 sequence is CASGHGEQFF. The CDR3 DNA follows: TGTGCCAGCGGCCATGGTGAGCAGTTCTTC. The V and J genes are TRBV6-5 and TRBJ2-1; D ambiguous. The germline V gene has CDR1 MNHEY and CDR2 SVGAGI. Trimming pared 8 bases from V and 9 bases from J, leaving 8 bases between. The CDR3 loop spans 10 amino acids.

The chain uses TRBV2 and TRBJ2-6; TRBD2 matches at 8 bases. Germline values: CDR1 SNHLY, CDR2 FYNNEI. The CDR3 contains 17 residues. The trim removed 7 bases at V and 0 bases at J, leaving 8 bases unmatched. CDR3 in amino acids: CASIEAGGRSGANVLTF. The CDR3, as DNA: TGTGCCAGCATAGAGGCGGGGGGCCGCTCTGGGGCCAACGTCCTGACTTTC.

The sample holds one count of this clone. This chain uses TRBV27 with TRBJ1-1; D unclear. Trimming pared 5 bases from V and 3 bases from J, leaving 16 bases between. This CDR3 contains 15 residues. Germline V gene data show CDR1 as MNHEY and CDR2 as SMNVEV (reference sequence). CDR3 sequence (DNA): TGTGCCAGCAGTCCCCCTCGGGGTTTGTACACTGAAGCTTTCTTT. This encodes CASSPPRGLYTEAFF.

This chain joins TRBV5-1 and TRBJ2-2; 13 bases match TRBD2. Germline values: CDR1 SGHRS, CDR2 YFSETQ. The CDR3 length is 21 residues. Trimming cost V 4 bases and J 0 bases; bases outside gene matches: 15. DNA of the CDR3: TGCGCCAGCAGCCCGTGGTCAGGACTAGCGGGGGCCCTTACGAACACCGGGGAGCTGTTTTTT. This sequence encodes CASSPWSGLAGALTNTGELFF.

This clone was seen once. This rearrangement joins TRBV10-3 to TRBJ2-7, with 9 bases identical to TRBD1. Germline V gene sequence: CDR1 ENHRY, CDR2 SYGVKD. This CDR3 has 15 residues. J lost 3 bases, V lost 2 bases, and 5 bases had no gene match. The CDR3 here is CAISEPPGQGYEQYF. The CDR3, as DNA: TGTGCCATCAGTGAGCCACCGGGACAGGGCTACGAGCAGTACTTC.

V usage is TRBV5-8 and J usage is TRBJ2-5, with a weak D call TRBD2 (7 bases). The CDR3 covers 17 residues. The germline V gene has CDR1 SGHTS and CDR2 YDEGEE. V lost 0 bases and J lost 2, with 17 bases in between. The CDR3 DNA follows: TGTGCCAGCAGCTTGGCCTCCGCCGGGGGGCATCAAGAGACCCAGTACTTC. It translates to CASSLASAGGHQETQYF.

Turning to this clone: At one boundary the junction diverges from the germline segment, which might be a read error. The V and J genes are TRBV27 and TRBJ2-1; 7 nucleotides align to TRBD2. The CDR3 spans 15 residues. Per the germline V gene, CDR1 is MNHEY and CDR2 is SMNVEV (reference sequence). The CDR3 DNA reads TGTGCCAGCAGGCCAGCGGGGAGCTCCCACAATGAGCAGTTCTTC. Translated: CASRPAGSSHNEQFF.

J is TRBJ1-5 and V is TRBV7-9, with TRBD1 as a possible D gene (5 bases). The CDR3 sequence is 12 residues long. The V gene lost 6 bases and the J gene lost 7 bases, with 10 bases spanning the gap. Germline CDR1 SEHNR, CDR2 FQNEAQ (reference sequence). CDR3 protein: CASRQEGQPQHF. In DNA form, the CDR3 reads TGTGCCAGCAGACAGGAGGGACAGCCCCAGCATTTT.

This chain joins TRBV7-9 and TRBJ2-1, with 10 positions matching TRBD2. V shed 0 bases and J 4 bases; nucleotides not matched to a gene: 6. The CDR3 spans 17 residues. The germline V gene encodes CDR1 SEHNR and CDR2 FQNEAQ (reference sequence). The CDR3 loop reads CASSLAPLAGFYNEQFF. In DNA, the CDR3 is TGTGCCAGCAGCTTAGCCCCACTAGCGGGATTTTACAATGAGCAGTTCTTC.

The chain uses TRBV9 and TRBJ1-2; D not resolved. Germline CDR1 is SGDLS and CDR2 is YYNGEE. The CDR3 length is 13 residues. The ends were cut back, 7 bases at V and 6 bases at J, with 16 bases in the middle. This CDR3 reads CASGSGPNDGYTF. For the CDR3, the DNA is TGTGCCAGCGGCTCGGGTCCCAATGATGGCTACACCTTC. The full variable domain, with the rest looked up from reference TRBV9 and TRBJ1-2, is DSGVTQTPKHLITATGQRVTLRCSPRSGDLSVYWYQQSLDQGLQFLIQYYNGEERAKGNILERFSAQQFPDLHSELNLSSLELGDSALYFCASGSGPNDGYTFGSGTRLTVV.

CDR3 amino acids: CASSFKQEGDYGYTF. CDR3 bases: TGTGCCAGCAGTTTCAAACAGGAAGGGGACTATGGCTACACCTTC. V gene TRBV28 combines with J gene TRBJ1-2; possible D gene TRBD1, 5 bases. The V end lost 3 bases, the J end lost 3 bases, and 14 bases lay between the germline ends. This CDR3 comprises 15 residues. The germline V gene encodes CDR1 MDHEN and CDR2 SYDVKM.